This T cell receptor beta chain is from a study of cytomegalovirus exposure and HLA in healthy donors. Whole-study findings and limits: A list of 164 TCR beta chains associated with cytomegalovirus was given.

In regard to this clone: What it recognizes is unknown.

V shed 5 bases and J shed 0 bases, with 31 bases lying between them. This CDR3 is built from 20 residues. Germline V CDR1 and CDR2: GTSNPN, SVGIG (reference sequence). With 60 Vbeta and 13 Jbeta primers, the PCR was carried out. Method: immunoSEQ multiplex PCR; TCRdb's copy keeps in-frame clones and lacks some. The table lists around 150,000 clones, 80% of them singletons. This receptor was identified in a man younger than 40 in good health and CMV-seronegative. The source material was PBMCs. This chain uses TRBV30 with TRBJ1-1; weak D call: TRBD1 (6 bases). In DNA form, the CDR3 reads TGTGCCTGGTCGGTGTGGGTGGGGGCACTTATTACTACCCTGAACACTGAAGCTTTCTTT. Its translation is CAWSVWVGALITTLNTEAFF.